This T cell receptor beta chain was identified during a study of shared clonotypes between healthy human individuals. The ends were cut back, 3 bases at V and 11 bases at J, with 12 bases in the middle. This CDR3 contains 11 residues. Looked up from germline, CDR1 is SGHRS and CDR2 is YFSETQ. The assay used deep level. Clones were read by immunoSEQ multiplex PCR, and TCRdb kept only the in-frame ones, dropping some. The sample consists of about 2 million clones, 90% to 95% of them appearing once. The authors divided CD4+ cells into CD45RA+ naive and CD45RA-negative memory subsets. V usage is TRBV5-1 and J usage is TRBJ2-7; D perhaps matches TRBD1 (6 bases). The receptor was derived from a man aged 18 to 30 in good health. The material sequenced was naive CD4+ T cells sorted from blood. As for subset: CD45RA+ positively selected. This CDR3 is CASSSPRDKYF. As DNA, the CDR3 is TGCGCCAGCAGCTCACCCCGGGACAAGTACTTC.